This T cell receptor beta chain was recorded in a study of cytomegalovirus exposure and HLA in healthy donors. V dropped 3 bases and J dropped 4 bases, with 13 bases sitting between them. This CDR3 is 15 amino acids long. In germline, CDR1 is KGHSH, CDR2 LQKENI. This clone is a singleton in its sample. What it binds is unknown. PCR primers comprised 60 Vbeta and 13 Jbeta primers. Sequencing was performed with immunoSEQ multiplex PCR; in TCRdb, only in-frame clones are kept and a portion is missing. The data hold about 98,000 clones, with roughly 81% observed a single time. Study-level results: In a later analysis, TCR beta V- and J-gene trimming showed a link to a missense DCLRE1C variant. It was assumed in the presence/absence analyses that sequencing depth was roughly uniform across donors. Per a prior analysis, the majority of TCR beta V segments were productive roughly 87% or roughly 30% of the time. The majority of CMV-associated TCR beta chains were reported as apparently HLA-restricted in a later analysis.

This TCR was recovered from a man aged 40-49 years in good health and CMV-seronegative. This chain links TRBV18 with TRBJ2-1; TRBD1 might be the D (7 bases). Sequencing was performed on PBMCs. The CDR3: CASSPQGGSYNEQFF. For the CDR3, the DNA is TGTGCCAGCTCACCGCAGGGGGGTAGTTACAATGAGCAGTTCTTC.